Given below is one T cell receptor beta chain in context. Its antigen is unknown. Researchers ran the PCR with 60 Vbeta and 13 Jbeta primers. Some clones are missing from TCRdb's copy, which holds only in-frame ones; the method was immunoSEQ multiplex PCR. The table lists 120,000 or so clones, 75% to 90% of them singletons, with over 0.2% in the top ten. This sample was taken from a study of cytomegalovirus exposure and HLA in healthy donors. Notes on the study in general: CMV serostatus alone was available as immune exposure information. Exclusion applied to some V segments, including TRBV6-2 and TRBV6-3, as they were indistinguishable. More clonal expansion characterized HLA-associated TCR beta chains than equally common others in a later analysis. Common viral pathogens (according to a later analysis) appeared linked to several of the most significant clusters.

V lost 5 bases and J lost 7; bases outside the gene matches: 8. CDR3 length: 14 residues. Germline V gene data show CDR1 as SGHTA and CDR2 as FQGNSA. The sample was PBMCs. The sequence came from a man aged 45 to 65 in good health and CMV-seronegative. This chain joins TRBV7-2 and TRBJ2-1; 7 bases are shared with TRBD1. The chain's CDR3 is CASSRDRARNEQFF. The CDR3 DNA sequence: TGTGCCAGCAGCCGTGACAGGGCTAGAAATGAGCAGTTCTTC. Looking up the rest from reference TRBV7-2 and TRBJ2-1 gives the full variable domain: GAGVSQSPSNKVTEKGKDVELRCDPISGHTALYWYRQSLGQGLEFLIYFQGNSAPDKSGLPSDRFSAERTGGSVSTLTIQRTQQEDSAVYLCASSRDRARNEQFFGPGTRLTVL.